A single sample gave rise to the 11 T cell receptor beta chains below, sequenced in a study of cytomegalovirus exposure and HLA in healthy donors. 13 Jbeta primers and 60 Vbeta primers were used for the PCR. Data came from immunoSEQ multiplex PCR; TCRdb stores just in-frame clones and leaves some out. The repertoire holds 120,000 or so clones, with roughly four fifths as singletons. The sample was PBMCs. These receptors all come from a woman in her twenties or thirties in good health and CMV-seronegative.

The chain recombines TRBV29-1 with TRBJ2-7; 8 bases align to TRBD1. The CDR3 contains 14 residues. In germline, CDR1 is SQVTM, CDR2 ANQGSEA. J gave up 1 base and V 6 bases, and 8 bases lay outside the gene matches. The CDR3 coding sequence is TGCAGCGTACCCGGACAGGGCCCATCCTACGAGCAGTACTTC. Amino acids: CSVPGQGPSYEQYF.

V and J are TRBV19 and TRBJ2-1; D might be TRBD2 (6 bases). CDR1 LNHDA and CDR2 SQIVND come from the germline V gene (reference sequence). V shed 5 bases and J shed 10 bases, with 15 bases lying between them. The CDR3 loop spans 13 amino acids. CDR3 DNA: TGTGCCAGTAGTCTTAGCGGTAGGACAGAGCAGTTCTTC. Translation: CASSLSGRTEQFF.

This rearrangement joins TRBV4-1 to TRBJ2-3; a weak D match, TRBD1 (6 bases). Between the trimmed V and J ends, which lost 4 bases and 5 bases, there was a span of 10 bases. The CDR3 is 13 residues long. Germline lookup yields CDR1 MGHRA and CDR2 YSYEKL. CDR3 amino acids: CASSPQGQDTQYF. The DNA for the CDR3 is TGCGCCAGCAGCCCACAGGGCCAAGATACGCAGTATTTT.

This clone was seen a handful of times. The rearrangement joins TRBV9 to TRBJ2-5; TRBD1 is a possible D gene (5 bases). V lost 0 bases and J 8 bases, leaving 14 bases between the germline ends. CDR1 SGDLS and CDR2 YYNGEE come from the germline V gene. This CDR3 comprises 14 residues. CDR3 coding DNA: TGTGCCAGCAGCGTAGCCCTTTTGGACATCACCCAGTACTTC. It specifies CASSVALLDITQYF. The full variable domain, with the rest looked up from reference TRBV9 and TRBJ2-5, is DSGVTQTPKHLITATGQRVTLRCSPRSGDLSVYWYQQSLDQGLQFLIQYYNGEERAKGNILERFSAQQFPDLHSELNLSSLELGDSALYFCASSVALLDITQYFGPGTRLLVL.

The chain has TRBV30 and TRBJ1-2; D gene ambiguous. Germline CDR1 GTSNPN, CDR2 SVGIG (reference sequence). The germline V and J ends were trimmed by 7 bases and 6 bases, with 15 bases remaining between them. This CDR3 contains 12 residues. The CDR3 sequence: CAYTEIWDGYTF. Here the CDR3 DNA reads TGTGCCTATACAGAAATATGGGATGGCTACACCTTC.

This clone was observed a handful of times. The V and J genes are TRBV7-8 and TRBJ2-7; a weak D match, TRBD2 (5 bases). V was shortened by 2 bases and J by 2 bases, with 16 bases between the two germline ends. The germline gives CDR1 SGHVS, CDR2 FQNEAQ. The CDR3 runs 16 residues. DNA for the CDR3: TGTGCCAGCAGCTTATCGGGTTCGGGGATCCCCTACGAGCAGTACTTC. Amino acid sequence: CASSLSGSGIPYEQYF.

The V call is TRBV7-2, the J call TRBJ1-2; 7 bases are a match to TRBD1. V lost 5 bases and J lost 2; bases outside the gene matches: 11. Looked up from germline, CDR1 is SGHTA and CDR2 is FQGNSA. The CDR3 is 16 residues long. In nucleotides, the CDR3 is TGTGCCAGCAGCACCAGTTGGACAGGAATAAACTATGGCTACACCTTC. It specifies CASSTSWTGINYGYTF.

DNA for the CDR3: TGTGCCAGCAGCTTAAGGGAGGGGGACGGTGAAGCTTTCTTT. Residues: CASSLREGDGEAFF. This chain uses TRBV7-3 with TRBJ1-1; TRBD1 is a possible D gene (6 bases). In germline, CDR1 is SGHTA, CDR2 FQGTGA. The CDR3 consists of 14 residues. Deletions cut 1 base from V and 7 bases from J, with 13 bases between.

This clone has a single count. This chain joins TRBV5-1 and TRBJ2-2, with D unresolved. Trimming shortened V by 1 base and J by 6 bases, and 7 bases separated the two germline ends. The CDR3 is made up of 13 amino acids. Germline V lookup: CDR1 SGHRS, CDR2 YFSETQ. Here the CDR3 DNA reads TGCGCCAGCAGCTTGTCCCCGTCCGGGGAGCTGTTTTTT. Residues: CASSLSPSGELFF.

The rearrangement links TRBV7-9 to TRBJ2-1; 11 bases fit TRBD1. The V and J ends lost 5 bases and 13 bases, in that order; junction bases with no gene match: 7. Germline CDR1 reads SEHNR; CDR2 reads FQNEAQ (reference sequence). The CDR3 is 13 amino acids. CDR3 coding DNA: TGTGCCAGCAGCCTGGACAGGGGGCCCTATCAGTTCTTC. This sequence encodes CASSLDRGPYQFF.

This clone came up once. The chain couples TRBV5-1 to TRBJ1-5; TRBD1 matches 9 bases. This CDR3 is built from 15 residues. Germline loops: CDR1 SGHRS, CDR2 YFSETQ. The J segment lost 9 bases and the V segment lost 4 bases, leaving 11 bases of the junction unmatched. CDR3 bases: TGCGCCAGCAGCCCGGCGGACAGGGGCGCCGGGCCCCAGCATTTT. Translated, it gives CASSPADRGAGPQHF. The full variable domain, in which reference TRBV5-1 and TRBJ1-5 provide the parts outside the CDR3, is KAGVTQTPRYLIKTRGQQVTLSCSPISGHRSVSWYQQTPGQGLQFLFEYFSETQRNKGNFPGRFSGRQFSNSRSEMNVSTLELGDSALYLCASSPADRGAGPQHFGDGTRLSIL.